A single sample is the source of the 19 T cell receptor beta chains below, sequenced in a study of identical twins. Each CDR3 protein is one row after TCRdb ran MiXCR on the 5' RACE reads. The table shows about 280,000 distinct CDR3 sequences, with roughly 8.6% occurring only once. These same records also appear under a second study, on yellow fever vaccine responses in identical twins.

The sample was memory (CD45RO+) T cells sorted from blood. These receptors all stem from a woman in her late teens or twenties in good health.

CDR3 in DNA: TGTGCCAGCAGTTCTAGCGGAATTACACCCGACAATGAGCAGTTCTTC. Translated: CASSSSGITPDNEQFF. The rearrangement links TRBV28 to TRBJ2-1, with 7 bases that match TRBD2. The CDR3 has 16 amino acids. Germline values: CDR1 MDHEN, CDR2 SYDVKM. V gave up 4 bases and J gave up 5 bases; unmatched junction bases: 11.

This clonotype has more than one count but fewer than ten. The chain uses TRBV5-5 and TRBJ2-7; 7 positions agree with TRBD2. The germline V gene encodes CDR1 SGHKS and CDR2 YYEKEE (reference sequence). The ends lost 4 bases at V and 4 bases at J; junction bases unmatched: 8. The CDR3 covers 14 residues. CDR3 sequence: CASSNWDYPYEQYV. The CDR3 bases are TGTGCCAGCAGCAACTGGGACTACCCTTACGAGCAGTACGTC.

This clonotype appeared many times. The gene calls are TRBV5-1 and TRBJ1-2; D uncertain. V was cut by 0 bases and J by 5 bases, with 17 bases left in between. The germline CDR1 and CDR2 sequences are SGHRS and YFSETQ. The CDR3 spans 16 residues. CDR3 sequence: CASSLDPAGPRYGYTF. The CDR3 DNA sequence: TGCGCCAGCAGCTTGGACCCGGCCGGACCGAGGTATGGCTACACCTTC.

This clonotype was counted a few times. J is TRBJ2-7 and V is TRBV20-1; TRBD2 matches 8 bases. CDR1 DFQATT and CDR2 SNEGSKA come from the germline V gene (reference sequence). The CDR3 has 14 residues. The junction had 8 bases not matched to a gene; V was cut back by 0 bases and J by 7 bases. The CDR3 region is CSARDGLAGREQYF. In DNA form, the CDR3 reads TGCAGTGCTAGAGATGGGCTAGCGGGTAGGGAGCAGTACTTC.

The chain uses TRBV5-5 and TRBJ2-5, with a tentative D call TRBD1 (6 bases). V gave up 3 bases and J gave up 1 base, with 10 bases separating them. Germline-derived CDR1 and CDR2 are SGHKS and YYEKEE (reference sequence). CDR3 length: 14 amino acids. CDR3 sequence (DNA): TGTGCCAGCAGCTACCAGGGGATCCAAGAGACCCAGTACTTC. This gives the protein CASSYQGIQETQYF.

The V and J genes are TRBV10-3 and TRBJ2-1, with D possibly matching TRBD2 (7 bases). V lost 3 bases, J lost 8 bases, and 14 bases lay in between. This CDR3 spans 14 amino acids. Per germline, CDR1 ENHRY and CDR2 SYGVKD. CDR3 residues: CAISDTGGRDEQFF. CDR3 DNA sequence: TGTGCCATCAGTGATACCGGGGGGCGGGATGAGCAGTTCTTC.

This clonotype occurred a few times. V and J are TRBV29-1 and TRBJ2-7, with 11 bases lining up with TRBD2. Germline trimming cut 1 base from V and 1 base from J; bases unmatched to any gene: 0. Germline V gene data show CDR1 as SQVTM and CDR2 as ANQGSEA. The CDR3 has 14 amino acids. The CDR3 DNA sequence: TGCAGCGTTGAAGTAGCGGGAGGGTCCTACGAGCAGTACTTC. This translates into CSVEVAGGSYEQYF.

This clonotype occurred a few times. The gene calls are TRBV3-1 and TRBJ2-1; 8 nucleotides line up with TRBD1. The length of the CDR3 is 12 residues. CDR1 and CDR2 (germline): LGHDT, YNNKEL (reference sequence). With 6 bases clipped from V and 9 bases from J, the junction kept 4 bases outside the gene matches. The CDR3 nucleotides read TGTGCCAGCAGGTCCAGGGGGCGTGAGCAGTTCTTC. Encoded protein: CASRSRGREQFF.

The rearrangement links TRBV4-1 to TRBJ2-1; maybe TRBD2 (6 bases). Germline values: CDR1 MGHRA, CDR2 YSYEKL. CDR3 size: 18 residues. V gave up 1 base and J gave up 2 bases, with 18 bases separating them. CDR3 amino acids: CASSQVPLAPIAYNEQFF. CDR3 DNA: TGCGCCAGCAGCCAAGTTCCCCTAGCGCCTATTGCCTACAATGAGCAGTTCTTC.

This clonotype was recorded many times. The CDR3, as DNA: TGCAGTGCTAGAGATGTCCTAGCGGGAGTCAATGAGCAGTTCTTC. Its translation is CSARDVLAGVNEQFF. The chain carries TRBV20-1 and TRBJ2-1, with TRBD2 matching over 10 bases. In germline, CDR1 is DFQATT, CDR2 SNEGSKA (reference sequence). The CDR3 contains 15 residues. After removal of 0 bases from V and 6 bases from J, the junction contained 5 bases not matched to a gene.

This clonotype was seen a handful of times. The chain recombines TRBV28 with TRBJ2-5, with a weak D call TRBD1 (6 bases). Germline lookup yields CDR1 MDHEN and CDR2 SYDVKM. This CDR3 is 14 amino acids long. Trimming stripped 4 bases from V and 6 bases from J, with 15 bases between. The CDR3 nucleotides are TGTGCCAGCAGTTCTACACCCAGGGGAAAGACCCAGTACTTC. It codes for CASSSTPRGKTQYF.

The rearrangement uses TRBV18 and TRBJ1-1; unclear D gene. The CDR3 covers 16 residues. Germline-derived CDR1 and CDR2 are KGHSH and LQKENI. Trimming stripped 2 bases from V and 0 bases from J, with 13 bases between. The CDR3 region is CASSPAVASVNTEAFF. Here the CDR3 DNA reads TGTGCCAGCTCACCAGCGGTCGCTTCCGTGAACACTGAAGCTTTCTTT.

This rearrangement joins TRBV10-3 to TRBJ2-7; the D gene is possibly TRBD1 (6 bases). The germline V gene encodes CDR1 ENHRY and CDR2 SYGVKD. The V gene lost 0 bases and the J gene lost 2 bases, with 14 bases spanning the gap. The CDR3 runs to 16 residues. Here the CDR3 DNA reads TGTGCCATCAGTGAGTCGTTCGCAGGGGTCCCCTACGAGCAGTACTTC. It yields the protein CAISESFAGVPYEQYF.

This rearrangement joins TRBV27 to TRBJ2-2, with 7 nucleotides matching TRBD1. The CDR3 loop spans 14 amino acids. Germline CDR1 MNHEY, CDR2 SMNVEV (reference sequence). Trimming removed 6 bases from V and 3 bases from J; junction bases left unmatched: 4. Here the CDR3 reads CASRQTGYTGELFF. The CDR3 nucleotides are TGTGCCAGCAGACAGACAGGGTACACCGGGGAGCTGTTTTTT.

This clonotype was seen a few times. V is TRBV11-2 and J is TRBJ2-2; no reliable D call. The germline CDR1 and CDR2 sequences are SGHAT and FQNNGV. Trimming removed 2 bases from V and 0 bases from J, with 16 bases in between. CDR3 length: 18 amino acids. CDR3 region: CASSLLQRSLTNTGELFF. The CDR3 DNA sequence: TGTGCCAGCAGCTTACTCCAAAGAAGCTTGACGAACACCGGGGAGCTGTTTTTT.

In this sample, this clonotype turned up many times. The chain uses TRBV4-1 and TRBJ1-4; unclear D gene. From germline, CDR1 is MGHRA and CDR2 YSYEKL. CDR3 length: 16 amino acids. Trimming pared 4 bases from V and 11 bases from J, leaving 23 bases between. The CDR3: CASSPKVFGDRWKLFF. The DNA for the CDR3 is TGCGCCAGCAGCCCCAAGGTCTTTGGGGATAGGTGGAAACTGTTTTTT.

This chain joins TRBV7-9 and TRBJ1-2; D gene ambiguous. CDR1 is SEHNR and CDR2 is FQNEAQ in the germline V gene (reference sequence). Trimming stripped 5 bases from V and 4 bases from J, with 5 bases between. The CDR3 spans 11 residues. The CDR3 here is CASSLPYGYTF. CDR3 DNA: TGTGCCAGCAGCCTTCCCTATGGCTACACCTTC.

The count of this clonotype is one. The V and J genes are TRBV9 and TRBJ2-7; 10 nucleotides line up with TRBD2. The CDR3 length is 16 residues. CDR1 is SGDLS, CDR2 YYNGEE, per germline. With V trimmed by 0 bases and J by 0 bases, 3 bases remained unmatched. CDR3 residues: CASSVAASGSSYEQYF. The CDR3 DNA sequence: TGTGCCAGCAGCGTAGCGGCTAGCGGGAGCTCCTACGAGCAGTACTTC. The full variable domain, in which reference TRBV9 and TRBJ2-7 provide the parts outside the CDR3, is DSGVTQTPKHLITATGQRVTLRCSPRSGDLSVYWYQQSLDQGLQFLIQYYNGEERAKGNILERFSAQQFPDLHSELNLSSLELGDSALYFCASSVAASGSSYEQYFGPGTRLTVT.

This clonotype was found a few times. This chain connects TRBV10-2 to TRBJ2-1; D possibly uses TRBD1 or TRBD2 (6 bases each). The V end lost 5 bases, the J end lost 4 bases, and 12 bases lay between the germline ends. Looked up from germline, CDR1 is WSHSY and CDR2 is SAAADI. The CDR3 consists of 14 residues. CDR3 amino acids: CASSWGAEYNEQFF. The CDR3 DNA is TGCGCCAGCAGTTGGGGGGCAGAATACAATGAGCAGTTCTTC.